This entry features one TCR beta chain sequence. No antigen is known for it. The CDR3 does not end in the conserved phenylalanine or tryptophan, so this is likely a read error. The DNA is omitted, as the CDR3 cannot be located on it reliably, and the CDR3 follows TCRdb's listing. The template was RNA from unsorted bulk tissue. Donors were chemotherapy-naive, newly diagnosed lung cancer surgical patients in China, August–late 2014. This entry belongs to a study of tumor and adjacent non-tumor tissue in lung cancer. Looking at the study overall: About 4.17 million productive TCRbeta reads were obtained per sample on average. General observations from the study: Patients with more diverse tumor TCRs had worse survival. Significantly higher TCR diversity was found in tumor than normal lung.

Germline values: CDR1 LGHNA, CDR2 YNFKEQ. The CDR3 comprises 13 residues, both ends counted. Three rounds of nested PCR, following a modified ARM-PCR protocol, produced the TCRbeta library. TCRdb reprocessed the multiplex PCR reads via MiXCR and lists one record per CDR3 protein. This table holds under 100,000 distinct CDR3 sequences, under 70% found once. This TCR was recovered from a woman aged 70-85 years with non-small cell lung cancer. Sequenced: lung tumor tissue. V usage is TRBV4-2 and J usage is TRBJ1-1. Here the CDR3 reads CASSQDWGTEVFY.